This TCR beta chain was recorded in a study of PD-L1 blockade in urothelial cancer. Study details: Intravenous atezolizumab, 1,200 mg every 3 weeks, was begun by patients in about 2014.

Into every PCR, synthetic TCR analog templates were spiked. Clones were read by immunoSEQ multiplex PCR, and TCRdb kept only the in-frame ones, dropping some. The sample lists tens of thousands of clones, around 86% seen once, with 1.5% to 2% in the top ten. This clone was picked up one time. Antigen unknown. Findings and limits, study-wide: Better survival was predicted when blood TCR clonality before treatment fell below the median.

Time point: pretreatment peripheral blood. Locally advanced or metastatic urothelial carcinoma affected all patients. The clonotype comes from a man in his forties or fifties with urothelial cancer. Sequenced material: PBMCs, taken around atezolizumab (anti-PD-L1) treatment.

This CDR3 is CASSLAGTGNQPQHF. DNA of the CDR3: TGCGCCAGCAGCTTGGCCGGGACAGGGAATCAGCCCCAGCATTTT. The chain joins TRBV5-1 to TRBJ1-5; 9 bases align to TRBD1. V lost 0 bases to trimming and J lost 4 bases; unmatched junction nucleotides: 2. Germline V CDR1 and CDR2: SGHRS, YFSETQ. This CDR3 is 15 amino acids long.